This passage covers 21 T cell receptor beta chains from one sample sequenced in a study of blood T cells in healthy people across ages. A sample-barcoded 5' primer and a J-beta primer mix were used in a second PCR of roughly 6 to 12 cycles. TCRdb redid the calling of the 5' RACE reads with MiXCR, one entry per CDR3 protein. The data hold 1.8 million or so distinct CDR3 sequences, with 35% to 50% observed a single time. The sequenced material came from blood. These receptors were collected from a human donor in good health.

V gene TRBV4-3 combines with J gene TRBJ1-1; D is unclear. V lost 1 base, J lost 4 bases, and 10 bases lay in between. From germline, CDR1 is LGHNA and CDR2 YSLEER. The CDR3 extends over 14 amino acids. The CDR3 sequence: CASSQVRLGTEAFF. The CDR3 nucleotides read TGCGCCAGCAGCCAAGTACGGCTTGGCACTGAAGCTTTCTTT.

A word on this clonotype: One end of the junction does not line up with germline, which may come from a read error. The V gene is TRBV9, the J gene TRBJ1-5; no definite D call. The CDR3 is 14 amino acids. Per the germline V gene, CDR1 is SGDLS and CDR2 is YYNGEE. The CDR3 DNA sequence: TGTGCCTGCAGCTCAACATCGGGCAATCAGCCCCAGCATTTT. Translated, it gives CACSSTSGNQPQHF.

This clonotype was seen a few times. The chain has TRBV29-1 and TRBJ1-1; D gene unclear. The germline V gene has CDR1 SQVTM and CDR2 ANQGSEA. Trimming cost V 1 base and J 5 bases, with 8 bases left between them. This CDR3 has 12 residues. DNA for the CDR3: TGCAGCGTTGAAGTACTGGGAACTGAAGCTTTCTTT. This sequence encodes CSVEVLGTEAFF.

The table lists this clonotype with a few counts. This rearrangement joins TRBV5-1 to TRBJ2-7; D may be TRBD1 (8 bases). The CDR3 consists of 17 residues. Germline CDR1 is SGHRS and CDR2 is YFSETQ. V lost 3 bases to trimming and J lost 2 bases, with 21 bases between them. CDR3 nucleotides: TGCGCCAGCAGCTCCCTCCCTAGCGGACAGGGTGCCTACGAGCAGTACTTC. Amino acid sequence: CASSSLPSGQGAYEQYF.

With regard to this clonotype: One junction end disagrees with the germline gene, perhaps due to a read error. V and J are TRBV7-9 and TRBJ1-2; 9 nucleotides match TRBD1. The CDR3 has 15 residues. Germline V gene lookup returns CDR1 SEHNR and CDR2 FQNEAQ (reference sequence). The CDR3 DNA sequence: TGTACCAGCAGCCCCCGGACAGGGGCGGGGTATGGCTACACCTTC. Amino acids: CTSSPRTGAGYGYTF. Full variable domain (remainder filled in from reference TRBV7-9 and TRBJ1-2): DTGVSQNPRHKITKRGQNVTFRCDPISEHNRLYWYRQTLGQGPEFLTYFQNEAQLEKSRLLSDRFSAERPKGSFSTLEIQRTEQGDSAMYLCTSSPRTGAGYGYTFGSGTRLTVV.

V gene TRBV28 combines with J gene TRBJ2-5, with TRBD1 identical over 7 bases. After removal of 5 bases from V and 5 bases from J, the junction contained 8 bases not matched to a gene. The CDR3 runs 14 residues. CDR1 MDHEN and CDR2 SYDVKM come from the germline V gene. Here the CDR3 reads CASSRGQSQETQYF. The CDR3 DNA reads TGTGCCAGCAGTCGGGGACAGTCGCAGGAGACCCAGTACTTC. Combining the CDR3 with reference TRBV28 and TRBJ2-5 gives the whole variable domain DVKVTQSSRYLVKRTGEKVFLECVQDMDHENMFWYRQDPGLGLRLIYFSYDVKMKEKGDIPEGYSVSREKKERFSLILESASTNQTSMYLCASSRGQSQETQYFGPGTRLLVL.

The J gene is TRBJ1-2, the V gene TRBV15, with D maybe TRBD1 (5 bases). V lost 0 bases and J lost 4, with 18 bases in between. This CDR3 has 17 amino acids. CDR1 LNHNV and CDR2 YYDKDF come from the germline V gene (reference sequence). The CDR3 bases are TGTGCCACCAGCAGAGATCTGGGACGGAGGGTTACCTATGGCTACACCTTC. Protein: CATSRDLGRRVTYGYTF.

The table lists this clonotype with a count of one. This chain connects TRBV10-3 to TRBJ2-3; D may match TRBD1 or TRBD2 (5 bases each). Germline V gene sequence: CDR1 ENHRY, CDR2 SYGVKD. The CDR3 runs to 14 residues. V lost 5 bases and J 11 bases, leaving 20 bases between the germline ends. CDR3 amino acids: CAISMGPIRRGQYF. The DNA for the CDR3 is TGTGCCATCAGTATGGGACCTATTAGACGGGGGCAGTATTTT.

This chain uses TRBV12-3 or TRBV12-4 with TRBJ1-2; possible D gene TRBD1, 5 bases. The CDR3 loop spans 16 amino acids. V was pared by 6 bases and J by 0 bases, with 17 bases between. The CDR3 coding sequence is TGTGCCAGCAGGCCTGGATGGGGGAAAGCTAACTATGGCTACACCTTC. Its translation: CASRPGWGKANYGYTF.

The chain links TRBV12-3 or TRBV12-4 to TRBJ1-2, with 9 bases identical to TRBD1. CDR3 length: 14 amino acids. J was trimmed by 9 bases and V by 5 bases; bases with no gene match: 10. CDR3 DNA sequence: TGTGCCAGCAGTCCCATTACAGGGGGCGATAGCTACACCTTC. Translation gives CASSPITGGDSYTF.

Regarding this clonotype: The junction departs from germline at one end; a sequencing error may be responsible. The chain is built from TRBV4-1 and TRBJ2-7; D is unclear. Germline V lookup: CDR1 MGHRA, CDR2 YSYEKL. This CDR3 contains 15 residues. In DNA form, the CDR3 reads TGCGTCAGCAGCCCACAAGTTGGCACTTCCTACGAGCAGTACTTC. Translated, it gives CVSSPQVGTSYEQYF.

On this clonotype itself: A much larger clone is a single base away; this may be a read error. The CDR3 coding sequence is TGTGCCAGCAGTCTGATAGAATCCTACGAGCAGTACTTC. The encoded protein is CASSLIESYEQYF. The V call is TRBV27, the J call TRBJ2-7; no clear D. The CDR3 has 13 amino acids. V lost 5 bases, J lost 1 base, and 9 bases lay in between. Germline assignment: CDR1 MNHEY and CDR2 SMNVEV (reference sequence).

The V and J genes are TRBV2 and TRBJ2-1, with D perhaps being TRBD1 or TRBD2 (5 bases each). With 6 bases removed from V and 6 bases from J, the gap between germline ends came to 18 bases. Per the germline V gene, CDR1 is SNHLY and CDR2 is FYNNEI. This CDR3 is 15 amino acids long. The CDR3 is CASRRGAGPINEQFF. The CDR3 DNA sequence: TGTGCCAGCAGGAGAGGGGCAGGGCCGATCAATGAGCAGTTCTTC.

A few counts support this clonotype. In DNA, the CDR3 is TGTGCCAGCAGCGTAGTAGCGGGGACATCCCAAGAGACCCAGTACTTC. As protein: CASSVVAGTSQETQYF. The chain recombines TRBV9 with TRBJ2-5; 8 nucleotides line up with TRBD2. Germline assignment: CDR1 SGDLS and CDR2 YYNGEE. This CDR3 spans 16 amino acids. The trim removed 0 bases at V and 1 base at J, leaving 5 bases unmatched.

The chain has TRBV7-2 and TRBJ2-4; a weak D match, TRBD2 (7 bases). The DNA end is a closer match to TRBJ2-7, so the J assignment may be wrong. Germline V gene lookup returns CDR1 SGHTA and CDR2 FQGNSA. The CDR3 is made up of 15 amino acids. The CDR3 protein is CASSSRGATGSEQYF. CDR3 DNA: TGTGCCAGCAGCTCACGGGGGGCTACAGGAAGCGAGCAGTACTTC.

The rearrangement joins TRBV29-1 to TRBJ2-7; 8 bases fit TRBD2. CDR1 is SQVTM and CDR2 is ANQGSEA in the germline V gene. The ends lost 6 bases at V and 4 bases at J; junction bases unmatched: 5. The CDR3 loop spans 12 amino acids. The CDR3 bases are TGCAGCGTCCGGGGGGGAGGGTACGAGCAGTACTTC. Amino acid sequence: CSVRGGGYEQYF.

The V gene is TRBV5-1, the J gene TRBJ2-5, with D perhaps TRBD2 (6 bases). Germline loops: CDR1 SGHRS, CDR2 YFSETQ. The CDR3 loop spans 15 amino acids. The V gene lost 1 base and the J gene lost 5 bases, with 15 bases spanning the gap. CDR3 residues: CASSLTMLARETQYF. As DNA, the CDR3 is TGCGCCAGCAGCTTGACGATGCTAGCGAGGGAGACCCAGTACTTC.

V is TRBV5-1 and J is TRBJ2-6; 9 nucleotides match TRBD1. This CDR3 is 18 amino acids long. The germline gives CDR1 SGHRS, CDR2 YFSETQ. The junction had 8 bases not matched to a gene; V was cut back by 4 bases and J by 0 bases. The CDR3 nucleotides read TGCGCCAGCAGCGCCAGGACAGGGGTGTACTCTGGGGCCAACGTCCTGACTTTC. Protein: CASSARTGVYSGANVLTF.

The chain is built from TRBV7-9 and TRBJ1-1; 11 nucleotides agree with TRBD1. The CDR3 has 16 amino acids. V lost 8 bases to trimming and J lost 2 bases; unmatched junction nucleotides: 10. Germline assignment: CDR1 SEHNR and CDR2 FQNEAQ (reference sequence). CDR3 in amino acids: CASRLGTGGPNTEAFF. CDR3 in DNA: TGTGCCAGCCGCCTCGGGACAGGGGGACCCAACACTGAAGCTTTCTTT. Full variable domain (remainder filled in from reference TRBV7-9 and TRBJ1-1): DTGVSQNPRHKITKRGQNVTFRCDPISEHNRLYWYRQTLGQGPEFLTYFQNEAQLEKSRLLSDRFSAERPKGSFSTLEIQRTEQGDSAMYLCASRLGTGGPNTEAFFGQGTRLTVV.

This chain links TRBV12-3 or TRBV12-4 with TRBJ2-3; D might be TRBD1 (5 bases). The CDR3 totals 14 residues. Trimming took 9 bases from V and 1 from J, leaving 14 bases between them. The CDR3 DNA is TGTGCCAGTAGTAATAACAGGCGCACAGATACGCAGTATTTT. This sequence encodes CASSNNRRTDTQYF.

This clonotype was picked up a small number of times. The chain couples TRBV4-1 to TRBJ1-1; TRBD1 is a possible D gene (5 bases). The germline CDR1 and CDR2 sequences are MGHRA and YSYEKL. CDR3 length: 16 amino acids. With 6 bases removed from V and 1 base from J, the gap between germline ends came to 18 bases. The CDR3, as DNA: TGCGCCAGCAGTCTTCGGGGCACCTCCCGGAACACTGAAGCTTTCTTT. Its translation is CASSLRGTSRNTEAFF.